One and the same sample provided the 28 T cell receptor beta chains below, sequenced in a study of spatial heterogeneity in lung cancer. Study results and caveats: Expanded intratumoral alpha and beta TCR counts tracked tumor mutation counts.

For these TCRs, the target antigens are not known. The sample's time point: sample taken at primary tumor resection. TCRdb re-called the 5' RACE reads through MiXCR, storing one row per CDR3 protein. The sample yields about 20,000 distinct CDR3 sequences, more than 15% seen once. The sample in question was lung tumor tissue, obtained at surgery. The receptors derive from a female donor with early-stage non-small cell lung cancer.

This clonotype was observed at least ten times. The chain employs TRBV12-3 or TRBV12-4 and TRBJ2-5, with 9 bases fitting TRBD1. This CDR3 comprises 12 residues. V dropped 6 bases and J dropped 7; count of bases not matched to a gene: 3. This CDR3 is CASSPDRGTQYF. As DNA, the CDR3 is TGTGCCAGCAGCCCGGACAGGGGGACCCAGTACTTC.

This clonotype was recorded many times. The CDR3 nucleotides read TGTGCCAGCAGTTACAGGGCCTACGAGCAGTACTTC. As protein: CASSYRAYEQYF. This sequence joins TRBV6-2 or TRBV6-3 and TRBJ2-7, with D unclear. Germline assignment: CDR1 MNHEY and CDR2 SVGEGT. The CDR3 has 12 amino acids. V lost 2 bases, J lost 2 bases, and 4 bases lay in between.

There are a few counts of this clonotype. Here the CDR3 DNA reads TGTGCCAGCAGTGTGGTGGGAAACATTCAGTACTTC. It is translated as CASSVVGNIQYF. The rearrangement uses TRBV2 and TRBJ2-4, with unresolved D. Trimming stripped 4 bases from V and 6 bases from J, with 7 bases between. This CDR3 has 12 residues. The germline gives CDR1 SNHLY, CDR2 FYNNEI.

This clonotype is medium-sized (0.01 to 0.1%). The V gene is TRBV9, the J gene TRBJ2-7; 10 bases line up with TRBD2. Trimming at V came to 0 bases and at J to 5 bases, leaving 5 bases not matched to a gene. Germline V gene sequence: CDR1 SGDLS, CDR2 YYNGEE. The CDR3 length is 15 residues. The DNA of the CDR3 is TGTGCCAGCAGCGTAGGAGCGGGAGGGCCCCACGAGCAGTACTTC. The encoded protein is CASSVGAGGPHEQYF.

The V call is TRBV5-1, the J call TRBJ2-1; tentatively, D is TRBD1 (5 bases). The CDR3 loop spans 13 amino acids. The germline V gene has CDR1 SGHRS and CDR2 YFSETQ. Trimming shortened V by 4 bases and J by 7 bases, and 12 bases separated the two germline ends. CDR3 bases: TGCGCCAGCAGCGCAGGAAACAGGAATGAGCAGTTCTTC. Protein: CASSAGNRNEQFF. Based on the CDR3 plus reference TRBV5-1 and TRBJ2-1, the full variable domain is KAGVTQTPRYLIKTRGQQVTLSCSPISGHRSVSWYQQTPGQGLQFLFEYFSETQRNKGNFPGRFSGRQFSNSRSEMNVSTLELGDSALYLCASSAGNRNEQFFGPGTRLTVL.

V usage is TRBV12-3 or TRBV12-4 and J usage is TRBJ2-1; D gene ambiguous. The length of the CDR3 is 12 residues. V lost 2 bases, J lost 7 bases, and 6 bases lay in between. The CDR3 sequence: CASSLSENEQFF. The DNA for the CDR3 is TGTGCCAGCAGTTTAAGCGAAAATGAGCAGTTCTTC.

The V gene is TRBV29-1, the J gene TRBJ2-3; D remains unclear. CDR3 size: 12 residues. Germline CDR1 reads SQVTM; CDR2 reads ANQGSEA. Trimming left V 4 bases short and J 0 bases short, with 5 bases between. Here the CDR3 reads CSVVPSTDTQYF. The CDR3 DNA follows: TGCAGCGTTGTTCCCAGCACAGATACGCAGTATTTT.

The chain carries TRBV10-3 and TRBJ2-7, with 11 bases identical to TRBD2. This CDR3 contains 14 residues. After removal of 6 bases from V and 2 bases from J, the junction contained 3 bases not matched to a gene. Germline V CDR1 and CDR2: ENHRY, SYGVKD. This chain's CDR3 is CAIRLAGGPYEQYF. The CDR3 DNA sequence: TGTGCCATCAGGTTAGCGGGAGGGCCCTACGAGCAGTACTTC.

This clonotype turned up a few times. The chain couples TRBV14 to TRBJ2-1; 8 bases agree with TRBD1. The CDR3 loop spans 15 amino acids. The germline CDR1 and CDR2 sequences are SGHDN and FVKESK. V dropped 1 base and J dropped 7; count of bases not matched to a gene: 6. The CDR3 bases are TGTGCCAGCAGCCAAGGCAGGGGGCAAAGGAATGAGCAGTTCTTC. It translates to CASSQGRGQRNEQFF.

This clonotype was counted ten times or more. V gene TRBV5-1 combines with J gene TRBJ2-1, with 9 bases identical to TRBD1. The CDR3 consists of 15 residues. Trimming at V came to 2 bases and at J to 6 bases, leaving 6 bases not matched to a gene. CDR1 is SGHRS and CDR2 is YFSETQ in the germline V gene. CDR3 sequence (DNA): TGCGCCAGCAGCTTACAGGACAGGGGCCTCAATGAGCAGTTCTTC. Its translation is CASSLQDRGLNEQFF.

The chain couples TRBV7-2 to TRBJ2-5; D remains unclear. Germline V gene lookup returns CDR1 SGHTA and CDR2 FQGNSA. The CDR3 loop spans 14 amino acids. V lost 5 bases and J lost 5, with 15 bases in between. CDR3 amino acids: CASSPPPLSETQYF. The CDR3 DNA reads TGTGCCAGCAGCCCGCCGCCTCTTAGTGAGACCCAGTACTTC. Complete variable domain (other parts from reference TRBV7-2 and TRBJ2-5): GAGVSQSPSNKVTEKGKDVELRCDPISGHTALYWYRQSLGQGLEFLIYFQGNSAPDKSGLPSDRFSAERTGGSVSTLTIQRTQQEDSAVYLCASSPPPLSETQYFGPGTRLLVL.

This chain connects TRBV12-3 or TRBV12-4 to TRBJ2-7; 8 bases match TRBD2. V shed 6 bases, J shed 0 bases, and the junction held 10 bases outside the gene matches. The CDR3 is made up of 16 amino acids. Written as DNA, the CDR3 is TGTGCCAGCAGCTCCAGCGGGAGTGTCCCCTCCTACGAGCAGTACTTC. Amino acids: CASSSSGSVPSYEQYF.

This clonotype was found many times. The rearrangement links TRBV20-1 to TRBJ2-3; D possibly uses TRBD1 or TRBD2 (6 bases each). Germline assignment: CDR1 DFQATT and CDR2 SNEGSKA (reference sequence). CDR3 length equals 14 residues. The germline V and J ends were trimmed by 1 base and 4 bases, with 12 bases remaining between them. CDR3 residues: CSARVGGGADTQYF. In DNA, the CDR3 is TGCAGTGCTAGAGTGGGGGGCGGGGCAGATACGCAGTATTTT.

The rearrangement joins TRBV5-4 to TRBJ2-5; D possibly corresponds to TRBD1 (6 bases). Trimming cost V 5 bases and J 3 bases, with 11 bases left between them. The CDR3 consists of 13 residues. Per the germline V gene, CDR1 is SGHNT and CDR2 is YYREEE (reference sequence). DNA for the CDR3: TGTGCCAGCAGACAGGGTGCCGAAGAGACCCAGTACTTC. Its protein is CASRQGAEETQYF.

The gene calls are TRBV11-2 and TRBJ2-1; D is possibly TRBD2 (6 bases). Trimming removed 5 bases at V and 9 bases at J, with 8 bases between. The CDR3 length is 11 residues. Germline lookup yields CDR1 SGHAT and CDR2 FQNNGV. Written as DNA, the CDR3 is TGTGCCAGCAGCAAAGCGGGTGAGCAGTTCTTC. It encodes CASSKAGEQFF.

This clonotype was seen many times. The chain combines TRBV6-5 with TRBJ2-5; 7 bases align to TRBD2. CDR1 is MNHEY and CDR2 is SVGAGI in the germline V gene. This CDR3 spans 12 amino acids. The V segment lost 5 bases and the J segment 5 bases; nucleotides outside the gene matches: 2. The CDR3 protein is CASSQGGETQYF. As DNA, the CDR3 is TGTGCCAGCAGTCAGGGAGGGGAGACCCAGTACTTC.

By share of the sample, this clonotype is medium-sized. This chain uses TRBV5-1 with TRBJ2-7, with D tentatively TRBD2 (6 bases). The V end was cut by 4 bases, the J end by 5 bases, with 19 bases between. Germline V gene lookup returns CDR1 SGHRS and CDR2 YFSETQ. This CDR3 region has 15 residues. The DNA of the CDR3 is TGCGCCAGCAGCCCGGAGGGACTCTCTTTCCACGAGCAGTACTTC. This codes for CASSPEGLSFHEQYF.

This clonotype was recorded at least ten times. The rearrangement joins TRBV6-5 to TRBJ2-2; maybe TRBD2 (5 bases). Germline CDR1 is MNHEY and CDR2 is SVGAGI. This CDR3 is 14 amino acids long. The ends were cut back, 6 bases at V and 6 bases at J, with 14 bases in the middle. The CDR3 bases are TGTGCCAGCAGACCCCAGTCAGCGGCCGGGGAGCTGTTTTTT. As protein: CASRPQSAAGELFF.

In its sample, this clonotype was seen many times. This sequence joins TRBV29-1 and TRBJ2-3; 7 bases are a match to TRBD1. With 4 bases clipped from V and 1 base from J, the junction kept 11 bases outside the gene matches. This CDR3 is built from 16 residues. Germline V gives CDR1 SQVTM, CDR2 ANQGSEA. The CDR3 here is CSVGIDRALRTDTQYF. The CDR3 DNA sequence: TGCAGCGTTGGGATAGACAGGGCTCTTCGCACAGATACGCAGTATTTT.

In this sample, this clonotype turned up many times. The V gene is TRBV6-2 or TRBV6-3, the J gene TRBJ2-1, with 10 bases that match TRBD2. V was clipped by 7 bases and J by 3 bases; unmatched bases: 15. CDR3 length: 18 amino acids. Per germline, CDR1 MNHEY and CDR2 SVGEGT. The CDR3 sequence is CASTPFDPSSGSYNEQFF. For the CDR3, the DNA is TGTGCCAGCACCCCCTTTGACCCTTCTAGCGGGAGCTACAATGAGCAGTTCTTC.

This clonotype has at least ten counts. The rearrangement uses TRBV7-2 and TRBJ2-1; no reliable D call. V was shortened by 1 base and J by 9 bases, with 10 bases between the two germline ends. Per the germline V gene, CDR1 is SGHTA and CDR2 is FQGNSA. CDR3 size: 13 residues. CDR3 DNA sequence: TGTGCCAGCAGCTTAGTGGTATATGGTGAGCAGTTCTTC. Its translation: CASSLVVYGEQFF. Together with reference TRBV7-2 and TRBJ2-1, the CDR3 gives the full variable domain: GAGVSQSPSNKVTEKGKDVELRCDPISGHTALYWYRQSLGQGLEFLIYFQGNSAPDKSGLPSDRFSAERTGGSVSTLTIQRTQQEDSAVYLCASSLVVYGEQFFGPGTRLTVL.

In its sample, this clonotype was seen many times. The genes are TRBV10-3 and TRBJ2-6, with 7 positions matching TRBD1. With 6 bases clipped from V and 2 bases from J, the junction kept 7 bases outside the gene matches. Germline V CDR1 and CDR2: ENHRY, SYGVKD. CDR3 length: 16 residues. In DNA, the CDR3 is TGTGCCATCAGCTCAATCACAGGGGCTGGGGCCAACGTCCTGACTTTC. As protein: CAISSITGAGANVLTF.

CDR3 protein: CASSIVSGQGARGANVLTF. The DNA of the CDR3 is TGTGCCAGTAGTATCGTCTCGGGACAGGGGGCGCGAGGGGCCAACGTCCTGACTTTC. This chain joins TRBV19 and TRBJ2-6, with 12 bases matching TRBD1. There are 19 residues in the CDR3. Germline V gives CDR1 LNHDA, CDR2 SQIVND (reference sequence). V dropped 3 bases and J dropped 4; count of bases not matched to a gene: 10.

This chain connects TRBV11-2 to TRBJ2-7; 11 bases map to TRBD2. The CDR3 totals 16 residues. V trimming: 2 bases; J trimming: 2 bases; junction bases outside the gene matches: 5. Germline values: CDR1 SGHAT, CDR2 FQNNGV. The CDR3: CASSLILAGGTYEQYF. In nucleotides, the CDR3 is TGTGCCAGCAGCTTAATCCTAGCGGGAGGCACCTACGAGCAGTACTTC.

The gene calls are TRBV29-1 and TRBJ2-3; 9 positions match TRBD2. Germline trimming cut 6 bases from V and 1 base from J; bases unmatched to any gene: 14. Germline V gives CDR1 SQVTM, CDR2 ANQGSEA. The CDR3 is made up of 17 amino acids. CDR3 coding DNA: TGCAGCGTCCAAAGGGCGGGAGGGTTTTTTGGCACAGATACGCAGTATTTT. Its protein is CSVQRAGGFFGTDTQYF.

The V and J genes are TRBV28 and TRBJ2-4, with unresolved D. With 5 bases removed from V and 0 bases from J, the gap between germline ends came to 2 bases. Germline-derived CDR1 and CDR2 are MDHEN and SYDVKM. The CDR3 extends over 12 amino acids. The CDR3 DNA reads TGTGCCAGCAGTCTAGCCAAAAACATTCAGTACTTC. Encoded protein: CASSLAKNIQYF.

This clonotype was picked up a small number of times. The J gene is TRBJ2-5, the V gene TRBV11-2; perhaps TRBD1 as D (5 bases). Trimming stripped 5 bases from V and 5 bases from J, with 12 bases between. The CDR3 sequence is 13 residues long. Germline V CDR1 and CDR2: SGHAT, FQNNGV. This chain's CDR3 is CASSTRVGETQYF. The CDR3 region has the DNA TGTGCCAGCAGCACCAGGGTAGGGGAGACCCAGTACTTC.

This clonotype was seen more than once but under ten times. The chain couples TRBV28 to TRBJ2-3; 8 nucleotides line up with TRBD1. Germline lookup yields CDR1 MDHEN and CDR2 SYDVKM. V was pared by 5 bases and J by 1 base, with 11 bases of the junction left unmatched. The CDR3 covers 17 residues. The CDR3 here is CASSTPTMTGGTDTQYF. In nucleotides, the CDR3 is TGTGCCAGCAGTACCCCCACTATGACAGGGGGCACAGATACGCAGTATTTT.